This T cell receptor beta chain was recorded in a study of T-cell memory formation after mild COVID-19. In germline, CDR1 is SGHVS, CDR2 FNYEAQ. CDR3 length equals 14 residues. J was trimmed by 1 base and V by 2 bases; bases with no gene match: 1. Each CDR3 protein is one row after TCRdb ran MiXCR on the 5' RACE reads. The sample comprises about 420,000 distinct CDR3 sequences, about 22% of which are singletons, and around 13% rests with the top ten. The receptor's source is an adult woman who had mild COVID-19 (a few samples of this study predate the infection). Cell type and time point are not known. The chain uses TRBV7-6 and TRBJ2-5, with 7 positions matching TRBD2. The material sequenced was PBMCs or a T cell subset sorted from them (not recorded which). CDR3 region: CASSLIAGQETQYF. The CDR3 nucleotides are TGTGCCAGCAGCTTAATAGCGGGCCAAGAGACCCAGTACTTC.